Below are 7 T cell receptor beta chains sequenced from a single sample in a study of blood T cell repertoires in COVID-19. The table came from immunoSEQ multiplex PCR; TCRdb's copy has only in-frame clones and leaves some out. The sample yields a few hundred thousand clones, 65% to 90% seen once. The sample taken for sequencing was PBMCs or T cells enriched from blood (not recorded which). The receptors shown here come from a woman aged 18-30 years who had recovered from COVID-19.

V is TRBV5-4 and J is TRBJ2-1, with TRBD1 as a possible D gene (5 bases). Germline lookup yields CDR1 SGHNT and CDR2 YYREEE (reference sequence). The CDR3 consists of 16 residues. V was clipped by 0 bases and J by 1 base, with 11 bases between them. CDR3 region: CASSLVAGWSYNEQFF. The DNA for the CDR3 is TGTGCCAGCAGCTTGGTGGCAGGGTGGTCCTACAATGAGCAGTTCTTC.

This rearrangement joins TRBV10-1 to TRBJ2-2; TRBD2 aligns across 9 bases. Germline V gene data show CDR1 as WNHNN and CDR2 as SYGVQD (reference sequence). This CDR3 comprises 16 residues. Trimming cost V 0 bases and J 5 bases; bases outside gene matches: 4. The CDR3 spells CASSESASGTTGELFF. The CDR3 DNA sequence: TGCGCCAGCAGTGAGTCAGCTAGCGGGACGACCGGGGAGCTGTTTTTT.

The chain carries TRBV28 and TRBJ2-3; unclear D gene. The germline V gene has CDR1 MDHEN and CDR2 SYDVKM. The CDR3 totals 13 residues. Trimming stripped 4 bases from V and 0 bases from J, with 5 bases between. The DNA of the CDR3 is TGTGCCAGCAGTTCCCCAAGCACAGATACGCAGTATTTT. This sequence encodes CASSSPSTDTQYF.

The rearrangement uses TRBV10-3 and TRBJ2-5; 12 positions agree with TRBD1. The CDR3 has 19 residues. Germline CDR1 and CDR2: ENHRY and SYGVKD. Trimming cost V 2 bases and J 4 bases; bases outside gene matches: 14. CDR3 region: CAISEGSGQGALSRETQYF. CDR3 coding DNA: TGTGCCATCAGTGAGGGGTCGGGACAGGGGGCCCTATCCCGAGAGACCCAGTACTTC.

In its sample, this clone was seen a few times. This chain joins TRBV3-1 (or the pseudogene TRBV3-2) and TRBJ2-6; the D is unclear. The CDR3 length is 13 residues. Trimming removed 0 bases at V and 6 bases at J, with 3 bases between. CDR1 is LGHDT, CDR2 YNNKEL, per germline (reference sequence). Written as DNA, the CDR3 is TGTGCCAGCAGCCAAGACCAGGCCAACGTCCTGACTTTC. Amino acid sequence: CASSQDQANVLTF.

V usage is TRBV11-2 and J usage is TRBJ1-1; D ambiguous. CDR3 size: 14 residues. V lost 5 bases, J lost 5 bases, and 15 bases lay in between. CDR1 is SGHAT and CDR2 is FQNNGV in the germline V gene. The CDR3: CASSISVSRTEAFF. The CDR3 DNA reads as TGTGCCAGCAGCATCAGCGTTTCCCGAACTGAAGCTTTCTTT.

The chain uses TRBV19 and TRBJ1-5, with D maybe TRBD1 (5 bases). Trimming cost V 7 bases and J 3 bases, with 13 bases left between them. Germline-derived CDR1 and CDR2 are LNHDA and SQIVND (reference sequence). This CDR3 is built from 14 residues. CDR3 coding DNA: TGTGCCAGTAATCGGGGGAACAACAATCAGCCCCAGCATTTT. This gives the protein CASNRGNNNQPQHF.